This paragraph reports one T cell receptor beta chain. The germline gives CDR1 LGHNA, CDR2 YSLEER. V lost 0 bases to trimming and J lost 6 bases; unmatched junction nucleotides: 4. The CDR3 contains 17 residues. The sample is drawn from a study of blood T cell repertoires in COVID-19. Study-level information: Some COVID-19 samples were acute and others convalescent; all came from the United States, Italy and Spain.

During active infection, Seattle patients enrolled and were then monitored through disease. Using immunoSEQ multiplex PCR, the repertoire was profiled, and TCRdb retains in-frame clones only, with some absent. The profile covers about 140,000 clones, with 84% appearing a single time and approximately 9% taken by the ten largest. This chain joins TRBV4-3 and TRBJ2-1; 14 bases fit TRBD2. This clonotype was obtained from a man aged 25 to 40 with COVID-19, enrolled during active disease. Sequenced: peripheral blood. CDR3 nucleotides: TGCGCCAGCAGCCAAGAAGTGGGGACTAGCGGGAGCAATGAGCAGTTCTTC. Amino acids: CASSQEVGTSGSNEQFF.